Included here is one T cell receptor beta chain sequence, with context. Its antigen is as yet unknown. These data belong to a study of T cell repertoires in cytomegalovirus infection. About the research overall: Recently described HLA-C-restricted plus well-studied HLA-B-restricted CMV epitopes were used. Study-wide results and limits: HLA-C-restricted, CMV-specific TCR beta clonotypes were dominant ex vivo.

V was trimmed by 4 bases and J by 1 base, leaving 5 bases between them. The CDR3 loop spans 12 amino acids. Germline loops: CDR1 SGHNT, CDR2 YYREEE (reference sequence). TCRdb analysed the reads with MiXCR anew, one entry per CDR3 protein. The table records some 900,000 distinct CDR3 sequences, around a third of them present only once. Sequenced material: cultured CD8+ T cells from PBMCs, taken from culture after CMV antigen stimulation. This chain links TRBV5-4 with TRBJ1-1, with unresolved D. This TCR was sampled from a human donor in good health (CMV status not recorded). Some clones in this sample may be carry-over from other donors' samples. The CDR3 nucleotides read TGTGCCAGCAGCAACAAGAACACTGAAGCTTTCTTT. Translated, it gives CASSNKNTEAFF.